This entry is about one T cell receptor (beta chain). The data were obtained in a study of shared clonotypes between healthy human individuals. TCRdb's table, derived via immunoSEQ multiplex PCR, lists solely in-frame clones and lacks some. The sample has 2 million to 2.5 million clones; approximately 94% are singletons. Splitting of CD4+ cells produced CD45RA+ naive and CD45RA-negative memory subsets. V was pared by 4 bases and J by 3 bases, with 12 bases of the junction left unmatched. In germline, CDR1 is SNHLY, CDR2 FYNNEI. The CDR3 length is 17 residues. The V call is TRBV2, the J call TRBJ1-5; 7 positions agree with TRBD1. What was sequenced was naive CD4+ T cells sorted from blood. Subset of the sample: CD45RA+ positively selected. This clonotype originated in a man aged 18 to 29 in good health. CDR3: CASSGQGKAGTNQPQHF. CDR3 DNA: TGTGCCAGCAGTGGACAGGGAAAAGCGGGGACCAATCAGCCCCAGCATTTT.